Given below is one T cell receptor (beta chain) in context. The antigen is undetermined. Unmatched junction bases numbered 7, after V lost 5 bases and J lost 6 bases. The CDR3 runs to 15 residues. Germline V CDR1 and CDR2: SEHNR, FQNEAQ (reference sequence). Deep was the level at which the assay was run. This table comes from immunoSEQ multiplex PCR, and its TCRdb copy is limited to in-frame clones, with some not included. The sample has about 1.5 million clones; around 97% are singletons. Nashville, Tennessee was home to all donors, each a Caucasian adult. This specimen comes from a study of shared clonotypes between healthy human individuals. Broader study findings: Only a few donors were included, so the genetic and exposure-history diversity represented was limited. Memory subsets had estimated richness that was generally smaller than that of naive subsets.

This clonotype was sampled from a man aged 25 to 45 in good health. The sequenced sample consisted of naive CD4+ T cells sorted from blood. Described subset: CD45RA+ positively selected. The chain is built from TRBV7-9 and TRBJ2-1; TRBD2 aligns across 10 bases. The CDR3 sequence is CASSQLAGPVNEQFF. As DNA, the CDR3 is TGTGCCAGCAGCCAACTAGCGGGACCCGTCAATGAGCAGTTCTTC. Looking up the rest from reference TRBV7-9 and TRBJ2-1 gives the full variable domain: DTGVSQNPRHKITKRGQNVTFRCDPISEHNRLYWYRQTLGQGPEFLTYFQNEAQLEKSRLLSDRFSAERPKGSFSTLEIQRTEQGDSAMYLCASSQLAGPVNEQFFGPGTRLTVL.